The clone carrying this TCR beta chain occurred a few times. These gene names are mouse names. The authors extracted RNA and reverse transcribed it into cDNA as the sequencing template. The data were produced by immunoSEQ multiplex PCR, yet TCRdb's version contains in-frame clones alone and is incomplete. The sample shows around 100,000 clones, no singletons; the ten largest hold around a fifth. This entry is derived from a study of CD8+ T cells in alopecia areata. This TCR derives from a C3H/HeJ mouse with alopecia areata. Strain haplotype at MHC: H2-k. The source material was lesional skin.

CDR3 DNA, as far as it was read: TGCACCTGCAGTGCAGATCCGACAATTTCCAACGAA. This translates into CTCSADPTISNE. The whole CDR3 sequence is CTCSADPTISNERLFF. V gene TRBV1 combines with J gene TRBJ1-4; no firm D call. The CDR3 end is not reached by the read, which stops 4 residues before it; the germline J gene fills it in. V lost 0 bases, J lost 0 bases, and 8 bases lay in between. This CDR3 is 16 amino acids long. Germline V gene sequence: CDR1 NSQYPW, CDR2 LRSPGD (reference sequence).